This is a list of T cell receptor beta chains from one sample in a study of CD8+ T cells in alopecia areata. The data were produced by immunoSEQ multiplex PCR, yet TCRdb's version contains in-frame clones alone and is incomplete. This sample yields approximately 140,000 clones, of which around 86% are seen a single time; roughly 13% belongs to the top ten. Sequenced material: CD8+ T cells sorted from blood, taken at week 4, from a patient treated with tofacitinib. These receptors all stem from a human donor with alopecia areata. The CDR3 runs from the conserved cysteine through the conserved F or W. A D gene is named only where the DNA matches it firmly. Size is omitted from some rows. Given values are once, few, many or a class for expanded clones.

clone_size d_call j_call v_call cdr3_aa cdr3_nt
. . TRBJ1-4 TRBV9 CASSVLTGMGDEKLFF TGTGCCAGCAGCGTACTCACAGGGATGGGGGATGAAAAACTGTTTTTT
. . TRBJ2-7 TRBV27 CASSFSPGQGRHEQYF TGTGCCAGCAGTTTTTCCCCGGGGCAGGGTCGGCACGAGCAGTACTTC
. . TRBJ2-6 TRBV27 CASSPPGFGANVLTF TGTGCCAGCAGTCCTCCCGGCTTTGGGGCCAACGTCCTGACTTTC
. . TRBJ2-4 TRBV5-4 CATRSPLAKNIQYF TGTGCCACCCGCAGCCCACTAGCCAAAAACATTCAGTACTTC
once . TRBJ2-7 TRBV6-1 CASSPEYGDYEQYF TGTGCCAGCAGTCCCGAATACGGGGACTACGAGCAGTACTTC
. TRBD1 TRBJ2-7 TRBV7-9 CASSLAGTDYEQYF TGTGCCAGCAGCTTAGCCGGGACAGACTACGAGCAGTACTTC
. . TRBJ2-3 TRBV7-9 CASSPPGTDTQYF TGTGCCAGCAGTCCTCCGGGCACAGATACGCAGTATTTT
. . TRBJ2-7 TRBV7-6 CASSLAIEYEQYF TGTGCCAGCAGCTTAGCTATAGAGTACGAGCAGTACTTC
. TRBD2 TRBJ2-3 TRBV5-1 CASSSTSGGAGDTQYF TGCGCCAGCAGCTCGACTAGCGGGGGGGCAGGTGATACGCAGTATTTT
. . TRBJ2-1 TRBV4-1 CASSQDPPGSWNEQFF TGCGCCAGCAGCCAAGATCCACCCGGGAGCTGGAATGAGCAGTTCTTC
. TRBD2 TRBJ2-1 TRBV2 CASSGDLSGSQFF TGTGCCAGCAGTGGCGACCTTAGCGGGAGTCAGTTCTTC
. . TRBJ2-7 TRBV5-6 CASSLVGSSPLDEQYF TGTGCCAGCAGCCTCGTAGGGTCTTCCCCCTTGGACGAGCAGTACTTC
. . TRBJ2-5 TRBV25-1 CASSEWTEEQYF TGTGCCAGCAGTGAATGGACCGAAGAGCAGTACTTC
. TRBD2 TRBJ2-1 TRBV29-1 CSVGMTSGHNEQFF TGCAGCGTGGGAATGACTAGCGGGCACAATGAGCAGTTCTTC
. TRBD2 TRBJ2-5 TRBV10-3 CAISGTRMIETQYF TGTGCCATCAGTGGGACTAGGATGATTGAGACCCAGTACTTC
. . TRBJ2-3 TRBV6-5 CASSYGFPDTQYF TGTGCCAGCAGTTACGGTTTTCCAGATACGCAGTATTTT
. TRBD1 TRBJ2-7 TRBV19 CASRTTGGSYEQYF TGTGCCAGTAGAACGACAGGGGGCTCCTACGAGCAGTACTTC
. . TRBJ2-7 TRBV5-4 CASSLLLAANEQYF TGTGCCAGCAGCTTGTTGCTAGCCGCGAACGAGCAGTACTTC
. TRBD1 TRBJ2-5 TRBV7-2 CASSLPGQQETQYF TGTGCCAGCAGCTTACCGGGACAGCAAGAGACCCAGTACTTC
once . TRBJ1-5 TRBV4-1 CASSQGAAFPQHF TGCGCCAGCAGCCAAGGAGCAGCGTTTCCCCAGCATTTT
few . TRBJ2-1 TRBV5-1 CASSLVSGDSYNEQFF TGCGCCAGCAGCTTGGTTTCGGGGGACTCCTACAATGAGCAGTTCTTC
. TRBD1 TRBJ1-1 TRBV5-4 CASTLQGASEAFF TGTGCCAGCACCCTTCAGGGGGCTTCTGAAGCTTTCTTT
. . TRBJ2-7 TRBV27 CASIQTGTSYEQYF TGTGCCAGCATTCAAACAGGGACTTCCTACGAGCAGTACTTC
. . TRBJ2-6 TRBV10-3 CAIPDSSGANVLTF TGTGCCATCCCCGACAGCTCTGGGGCCAACGTCCTGACTTTC
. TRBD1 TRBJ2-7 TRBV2 CASSDTGQESYEQYF TGTGCCAGCAGTGACACGGGACAGGAATCATACGAGCAGTACTTC
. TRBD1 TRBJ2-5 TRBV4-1 CASSQGPRGTGGGRETQYF TGCGCCAGCAGCCAAGGTCCCCGAGGGACAGGGGGCGGGAGGGAGACCCAGTACTTC
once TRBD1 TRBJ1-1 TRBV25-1 CASSDWDRPNTEAFF TGTGCCAGCAGTGACTGGGACAGGCCGAACACTGAAGCTTTCTTT
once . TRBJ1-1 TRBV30 CAWAHRDRWDTEAFF TGTGCCTGGGCTCATCGGGACCGTTGGGACACTGAAGCTTTCTTT
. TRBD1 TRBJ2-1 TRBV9 CASSETFGQGTNEQFF TGTGCCAGCAGCGAGACTTTTGGACAGGGAACCAATGAGCAGTTCTTC
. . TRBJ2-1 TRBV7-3 CASSLMGTYNEQFF TGTGCCAGCAGCTTAATGGGAACCTACAATGAGCAGTTCTTC
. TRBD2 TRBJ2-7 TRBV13 CASRLAGGPSEQYF TGTGCCAGCAGGCTAGCGGGGGGGCCGAGCGAGCAGTACTTC
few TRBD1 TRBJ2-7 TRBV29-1 CSVEQGAYEQYF TGCAGCGTTGAACAGGGGGCCTACGAGCAGTACTTC
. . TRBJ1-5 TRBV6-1 CASSESPSSYQPQHF TGTGCCAGCAGTGAATCCCCCTCCTCCTATCAGCCCCAGCATTTT
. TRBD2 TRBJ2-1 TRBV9 CASSVAERGSYNEQFF TGTGCCAGCAGCGTAGCGGAGCGGGGCTCCTACAATGAGCAGTTCTTC
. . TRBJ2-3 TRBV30 CAWRGGDGLYF TGTGCCTGGAGGGGGGGAGACGGTCTGTATTTT
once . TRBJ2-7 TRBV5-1 CASSTEDLSYEQYF TGCGCCAGCAGCACCGAGGACTTATCCTACGAGCAGTACTTC
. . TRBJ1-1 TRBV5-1 CASSLGEGIGGAFF TGCGCCAGCAGCTTGGGAGAAGGGATCGGTGGAGCTTTCTTT
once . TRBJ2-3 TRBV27 CASSLIGDTQYF TGTGCCAGCAGTTTGATTGGGGATACGCAGTATTTT
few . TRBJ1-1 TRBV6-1 CASRQKGGMNTEAFF TGTGCCAGCAGACAAAAGGGGGGAATGAACACTGAAGCTTTCTTT